This T cell receptor beta chain was sequenced during a study of shared clonotypes between healthy human individuals. Profiling relied on immunoSEQ multiplex PCR, and the TCRdb table lists in-frame clones only, not all of them. The sample has some 1.5 million clones, approximately 98% seen once. The CDR3 length is 15 residues. The germline V and J ends were trimmed by 5 bases and 5 bases, with 18 bases remaining between them. Germline V gene sequence: CDR1 SGHTA, CDR2 FQGNSA. The sample taken for sequencing was naive CD4+ T cells sorted from blood. As to subset: CD45RA+ positively selected. The receptor was isolated from a man aged 25-45 years in good health. The rearrangement links TRBV7-2 to TRBJ2-5, with unresolved D. CDR3 coding DNA: TGTGCCAGCAGCCTAGAGGTTGTTCTCCGGGAGACCCAGTACTTC. The encoded protein is CASSLEVVLRETQYF.